This is a list of T cell receptor beta chains from one sample in a study of blood T cell repertoires in COVID-19. Sequencing used immunoSEQ multiplex PCR; TCRdb keeps in-frame clones, though not all of them. The table lists around 130,000 clones, around 85% of them singletons. The sequencing sample was made of peripheral blood. The receptors shown here come from a human donor in a cohort sampled during active COVID-19. Both conserved end residues are part of each CDR3. The order of the fields is D gene, clone size, V gene, J gene, CDR3 protein, CDR3 DNA. A D gene is named only where the DNA matches it firmly. Size values are once, few and many counts, or a class for expanded clones, and some rows have none.

d_gene: TRBD1; abundance: .; v_gene: TRBV7-2; j_gene: TRBJ2-1; CDR3aa: CASSLGQGSKNEQFF; CDR3nt: TGTGCCAGCAGCTTGGGACAGGGGTCGAAGAATGAGCAGTTCTTC
d_gene: .; abundance: .; v_gene: TRBV6-2/TRBV6-3; j_gene: TRBJ1-2; CDR3aa: CASSYRNQGIRGYTF; CDR3nt: TGTGCCAGCAGTTACCGGAACCAGGGGATTCGTGGCTACACCTTC
d_gene: .; abundance: few; v_gene: TRBV4-3; j_gene: TRBJ2-2; CDR3aa: CASSQGGDTGELFF; CDR3nt: TGCGCCAGCAGCCAAGGGGGGGACACCGGGGAGCTGTTTTTT
d_gene: TRBD1; abundance: .; v_gene: TRBV24-1; j_gene: TRBJ1-1; CDR3aa: CATQPGQGNTEAFF; CDR3nt: TGTGCCACACAGCCGGGACAGGGGAACACTGAAGCTTTCTTT
d_gene: .; abundance: few; v_gene: TRBV24-1; j_gene: TRBJ1-2; CDR3aa: CATSEGKGWYGYTF; CDR3nt: TGTGCCACCAGTGAGGGCAAAGGATGGTATGGCTACACCTTC
d_gene: TRBD1; abundance: .; v_gene: TRBV6-5; j_gene: TRBJ2-1; CDR3aa: CASGRQGTYNEQFF; CDR3nt: TGTGCCAGCGGTAGACAGGGTACCTACAATGAGCAGTTCTTC
d_gene: TRBD1; abundance: few; v_gene: TRBV5-1; j_gene: TRBJ2-6; CDR3aa: CASSVTGEGANVLTF; CDR3nt: TGCGCCAGCAGCGTTACAGGGGAAGGGGCCAACGTCCTGACTTTC
d_gene: .; abundance: .; v_gene: TRBV5-6; j_gene: TRBJ2-5; CDR3aa: CASSSPGLGRETQYF; CDR3nt: TGTGCCAGCAGCTCACCGGGACTCGGGAGAGAGACCCAGTACTTC
d_gene: .; abundance: .; v_gene: TRBV20-1; j_gene: TRBJ1-1; CDR3aa: CSASRETEAFF; CDR3nt: TGCAGTGCTAGTCGGGAGACTGAAGCTTTCTTT
d_gene: TRBD2; abundance: .; v_gene: TRBV4-3; j_gene: TRBJ2-2; CDR3aa: CASSHLLGGVNTGELFF; CDR3nt: TGCGCCAGCAGCCACCTGCTGGGAGGGGTCAACACCGGGGAGCTGTTTTTT
d_gene: .; abundance: .; v_gene: TRBV5-8; j_gene: TRBJ2-5; CDR3aa: CASSFTNRQETQYF; CDR3nt: TGTGCCAGCAGCTTTACCAACAGACAAGAGACCCAGTACTTC